Listed here are 20 T cell receptor beta chains from one sample, sequenced in a study of blood T cell repertoires in COVID-19. Data came from immunoSEQ multiplex PCR; TCRdb stores just in-frame clones and leaves some out. This sample yields around 500,000 clones, of which approximately 83% are seen a single time; 3.2% belongs to the top ten. What was sequenced was peripheral blood. Receptor source: a human donor in a cohort sampled during active COVID-19.

This clone has a handful of counts. The rearrangement joins TRBV10-3 to TRBJ2-2; 8 positions match TRBD2. V was pared by 4 bases and J by 3 bases, with 1 base of the junction left unmatched. Germline lookup yields CDR1 ENHRY and CDR2 SYGVKD. The CDR3 loop spans 14 amino acids. The CDR3 is CAISVGGDTGELFF. The CDR3 bases are TGTGCCATCAGTGTCGGGGGGGACACCGGGGAGCTGTTTTTT.

This clone was seen only a few times. The chain carries TRBV28 and TRBJ2-7; 8 bases align to TRBD1. Germline V CDR1 and CDR2: MDHEN, SYDVKM. The J segment lost 2 bases and the V segment lost 5 bases, leaving 5 bases of the junction unmatched. The CDR3 spans 14 residues. For the CDR3, the DNA is TGTGCCAGCAGTGGACAGGGCAAAACCTACGAGCAGTACTTC. It is translated as CASSGQGKTYEQYF.

The V and J genes are TRBV28 and TRBJ2-3; 8 positions agree with TRBD2. Germline CDR1 MDHEN, CDR2 SYDVKM. The junction had 8 bases not matched to a gene; V was cut back by 5 bases and J by 1 base. The CDR3 loop spans 16 amino acids. In DNA form, the CDR3 reads TGTGCCAGCAGTCCACCCCGGGGGGGTGGCACAGATACGCAGTATTTT. It specifies CASSPPRGGGTDTQYF.

To note about this clone: Sequence at one end of the junction differs from germline and may be a read error. This chain connects TRBV7-7 to TRBJ2-2; D may be TRBD2 (6 bases). The CDR3 length is 15 residues. The germline CDR1 and CDR2 sequences are SSHAT and FNYEAQ (reference sequence). The CDR3 region is CASSLMSGAGGELFF. CDR3 DNA: TGTGCTAGCAGCTTAATGAGCGGTGCGGGGGGGGAGCTGTTTTTT.

The sample holds one count of this clone. The chain employs TRBV7-8 and TRBJ2-7, with 13 bases identical to TRBD2. The trim removed 3 bases at V and 5 bases at J, leaving 7 bases unmatched. Germline V gene sequence: CDR1 SGHVS, CDR2 FQNEAQ. The CDR3 totals 16 residues. This chain's CDR3 is CASSLATTSGRHEQYF. The CDR3 DNA is TGTGCCAGCAGCTTGGCTACGACTAGCGGGAGGCACGAGCAGTACTTC.

In this sample, this clone turned up a few times. DNA for the CDR3: TGTGCCAGCAGCCAAAGATTGGGACTAGCGGGAGCGAGCTCCTACAATGAGCAGTTCTTC. It encodes CASSQRLGLAGASSYNEQFF. The gene calls are TRBV14 and TRBJ2-1; 14 bases line up with TRBD2. CDR1 and CDR2 from the germline V gene are SGHDN and FVKESK. J gave up 0 bases and V 2 bases, and 9 bases lay outside the gene matches. The CDR3 is made up of 20 amino acids.

This clone has just one count. The chain couples TRBV3-1 (or the pseudogene TRBV3-2) to TRBJ1-4, with a possible D match to TRBD1 (6 bases). Germline V gene data show CDR1 as LGHDT and CDR2 as YNNKEL (reference sequence). This CDR3 has 16 residues. Trimming removed 6 bases at V and 8 bases at J, with 22 bases between. The CDR3 sequence: CASSFPGTLDGEKLFF. CDR3 nucleotides: TGTGCCAGCAGTTTCCCAGGGACACTGGATGGGGAAAAACTGTTTTTT.

Comments on this clone: Other DNA variants within this sample encode the same CDR3. V gene TRBV3-1 (or the pseudogene TRBV3-2) combines with J gene TRBJ1-2; no clear D gene. The CDR3 length is 13 residues. The germline V gene encodes CDR1 LGHDT and CDR2 YNNKEL (reference sequence). Trimming removed 1 base at V and 0 bases at J, with 3 bases between. The CDR3 spells CASSQGANYGYTF. CDR3 sequence (DNA): TGTGCCAGCAGCCAAGGAGCTAACTATGGCTACACCTTC.

The V gene is TRBV10-2, the J gene TRBJ2-5, with a possible D match to TRBD2 (6 bases). V was trimmed by 4 bases and J by 5 bases, leaving 14 bases between them. This CDR3 region has 14 residues. Germline loops: CDR1 WSHSY, CDR2 SAAADI. The CDR3 nucleotides are TGCGCCAGCAGTGTCTTTCTAGGGAGGGAGACCCAGTACTTC. Translating gives CASSVFLGRETQYF.

The rearrangement joins TRBV2 to TRBJ1-2, with TRBD1 matching 11 bases. J lost 4 bases, V lost 1 base, and 2 bases had no gene match. CDR3 length: 15 residues. Germline assignment: CDR1 SNHLY and CDR2 FYNNEI. CDR3: CASSEGTGGFYGYTF. The CDR3 DNA follows: TGTGCCAGCAGTGAAGGGACAGGGGGCTTCTATGGCTACACCTTC.

The chain carries TRBV9 and TRBJ2-3, with D possibly matching TRBD1 (6 bases). This CDR3 has 15 residues. The germline V gene has CDR1 SGDLS and CDR2 YYNGEE. V lost 0 bases, J lost 9 bases, and 17 bases lay in between. The CDR3 reads CASSVVGEGGATQYF. The DNA for the CDR3 is TGTGCCAGCAGCGTAGTGGGAGAAGGGGGTGCAACGCAGTATTTT.

The rearrangement links TRBV19 to TRBJ1-4, with a weak D call TRBD1 (6 bases). CDR1 is LNHDA and CDR2 is SQIVND in the germline V gene (reference sequence). Deletions cut 6 bases from V and 0 bases from J, with 17 bases between. The CDR3 consists of 17 residues. In DNA, the CDR3 is TGTGCCAGTAGCCGCGGACAGCTCCCGGCAACTAATGAAAAACTGTTTTTT. Protein product: CASSRGQLPATNEKLFF. Supplemented by reference TRBV19 and TRBJ1-4, the full variable domain reads DGGITQSPKYLFRKEGQNVTLSCEQNLNHDAMYWYRQDPGQGLRLIYYSQIVNDFQKGDIAEGYSVSREKKESFPLTVTSAQKNPTAFYLCASSRGQLPATNEKLFFGSGTQLSVL.

V is TRBV5-1 and J is TRBJ1-1, with D perhaps matching TRBD1 (6 bases). Trimming left V 4 bases short and J 12 bases short, with 19 bases between. The germline V gene encodes CDR1 SGHRS and CDR2 YFSETQ. The CDR3 is made up of 13 amino acids. CDR3 sequence: CASSTGRDTSTFF. CDR3 bases: TGCGCCAGCAGCACGGGCCGGGACACAAGTACTTTCTTT.

V gene TRBV5-1 combines with J gene TRBJ1-3, with TRBD1 matching over 7 bases. Losses at the gene ends were 2 bases for V and 7 bases for J; bases not matched to a gene: 9. Germline V gene sequence: CDR1 SGHRS, CDR2 YFSETQ. The CDR3 spans 15 residues. The CDR3: CASSLSGTTGNTIYF. The CDR3 DNA reads TGCGCCAGCAGCTTATCCGGGACGACAGGGAACACCATATATTTT.

The rearrangement joins TRBV7-3 to TRBJ2-3, with 8 nucleotides matching TRBD2. V gave up 4 bases and J gave up 4 bases; unmatched junction bases: 4. The germline V gene encodes CDR1 SGHTA and CDR2 FQGTGA. This CDR3 spans 14 amino acids. CDR3: CASSSLSGADTQYF. DNA for the CDR3: TGTGCCAGCAGCTCCCTTAGCGGGGCAGATACGCAGTATTTT.

This clone was found a few times. This chain connects TRBV2 to TRBJ1-2; 7 positions match TRBD1. J was trimmed by 3 bases and V by 6 bases; bases with no gene match: 4. The CDR3 is 13 amino acids. Germline loops: CDR1 SNHLY, CDR2 FYNNEI. In DNA form, the CDR3 reads TGTGCCAGCAGGTATGGACAGGACTATGGCTACACCTTC. Encoded protein: CASRYGQDYGYTF.

Concerning this clone: A read error may produce the germline difference seen at one junction end. The rearrangement links TRBV7-8 to TRBJ2-2, with a weak D call TRBD2 (6 bases). Per germline, CDR1 SGHVS and CDR2 FQNEAQ. The CDR3 totals 16 residues. CDR3 DNA: TGTGCCAGCACCTTACGAGGAGGGGCGTACACCGGGGAGCTGTTTTTT. Its protein product is CASTLRGGAYTGELFF.

The V call is TRBV24-1, the J call TRBJ2-6, with 8 bases aligning to TRBD1. The junction had 19 bases not matched to a gene; V was cut back by 4 bases and J by 3 bases. This CDR3 has 21 amino acids. Germline CDR1 and CDR2: KGHDR and SFDVKD. The CDR3 here is CATSDSAPFAGGPLGANVLTF. The CDR3, as DNA: TGTGCCACCAGTGACTCTGCACCCTTCGCAGGGGGCCCTCTTGGGGCCAACGTCCTGACTTTC.

The sample holds a few counts of this clone. V gene TRBV28 combines with J gene TRBJ1-5; D ambiguous. Per the germline V gene, CDR1 is MDHEN and CDR2 is SYDVKM. V was trimmed by 7 bases and J by 8 bases, leaving 18 bases between them. The CDR3 totals 14 residues. The CDR3 loop is CASIGPGRTEPQHF. The CDR3 bases are TGTGCCAGCATAGGGCCGGGAAGAACGGAGCCCCAGCATTTT.

This clone was found once. The J gene is TRBJ1-2, the V gene TRBV29-1, with 10 bases identical to TRBD1. CDR3 length: 17 amino acids. After removal of 5 bases from V and 3 bases from J, the junction contained 15 bases not matched to a gene. CDR1 and CDR2 from the germline V gene are SQVTM and ANQGSEA. CDR3 amino acids: CSVQLRQGARRDYGYTF. DNA of the CDR3: TGCAGCGTTCAATTGAGACAGGGGGCTCGTAGGGACTATGGCTACACCTTC.